The 17 T cell receptor beta chains below come from one sample, sequenced in a study of shared clonotypes between healthy human individuals. The table came from immunoSEQ multiplex PCR; TCRdb's copy has only in-frame clones and leaves some out. Among about 2.3 million clones listed, just under 95% were seen once. The sample taken for sequencing was naive CD4+ T cells from PBMCs. Subset defined: CD45RA+ positively selected. These TCRs come from a man aged 18 to 30 in good health. Some clones in this sample may be carry-over from other donors' samples.

This clone came up once. The rearrangement links TRBV4-3 to TRBJ2-1; no clear D gene. The V end lost 0 bases, the J end lost 9 bases, and 9 bases lay between the germline ends. This CDR3 has 13 residues. Germline V gene data show CDR1 as LGHNA and CDR2 as YSLEER. The CDR3 bases are TGCGCCAGCAGCCAAGAAGTTTTGGGTGAGCAGTTCTTC. This codes for CASSQEVLGEQFF.

The chain recombines TRBV28 with TRBJ2-3, with 8 bases matching TRBD2. Germline CDR1 and CDR2: MDHEN and SYDVKM. This CDR3 has 16 amino acids. The V gene end was trimmed by 7 bases and the J gene end by 3 bases; junction bases not matched to a gene: 12. The DNA of the CDR3 is TGTGCCAGCATCGGGGGACTCGGGAGGGGGACAGATACGCAGTATTTT. It encodes CASIGGLGRGTDTQYF.

This rearrangement joins TRBV9 to TRBJ1-1; D not certain. Trimming pared 4 bases from V and 1 base from J, leaving 8 bases between. CDR1 is SGDLS and CDR2 is YYNGEE in the germline V gene. This CDR3 comprises 13 residues. The CDR3 is CASSSTQNTEAFF. CDR3 DNA sequence: TGTGCCAGCAGCTCGACACAGAACACTGAAGCTTTCTTT.

Concerning this clone: Other DNA sequences in this sample translate to the same CDR3. V is TRBV18 and J is TRBJ1-1; no clear D. This CDR3 comprises 12 residues. Germline V CDR1 and CDR2: KGHSH, LQKENI. The V end was cut by 2 bases, the J end by 1 base, with 2 bases between. The CDR3 region has the DNA TGTGCCAGCTCACCATGGAACACTGAAGCTTTCTTT. Protein sequence: CASSPWNTEAFF.

This sequence joins TRBV19 and TRBJ2-5; no definite D call. Germline CDR1 and CDR2: LNHDA and SQIVND (reference sequence). The CDR3 has 14 residues. Trimming stripped 2 bases from V and 1 base from J, with 8 bases between. The CDR3 sequence: CASSINRAQETQYF. The CDR3, as DNA: TGTGCCAGTAGTATAAACAGAGCCCAAGAGACCCAGTACTTC.

The chain links TRBV18 to TRBJ2-7; weak D call: TRBD1 (6 bases). Germline values: CDR1 KGHSH, CDR2 LQKENI. The CDR3 length is 15 residues. The germline V and J ends were trimmed by 4 bases and 7 bases, with 20 bases remaining between them. CDR3 nucleotides: TGTGCCAGCTCACAGGACCTGGCAGGGGTGGGGGAGCAGTACTTC. It codes for CASSQDLAGVGEQYF.

The V gene is TRBV25-1, the J gene TRBJ1-2, with unresolved D. The V end lost 2 bases, the J end lost 5 bases, and 9 bases lay between the germline ends. The CDR3 length is 13 residues. Looked up from germline, CDR1 is MGHDK and CDR2 is SYGVNS. The CDR3 loop reads CASSELDAYGYTF. DNA of the CDR3: TGTGCCAGCAGTGAACTTGACGCTTATGGCTACACCTTC.

As regards this clone: The sample contains more than one DNA sequence encoding this CDR3. J is TRBJ2-5 and V is TRBV5-1; maybe TRBD2 (6 bases). The CDR3 has 12 residues. Per germline, CDR1 SGHRS and CDR2 YFSETQ. Between the trimmed V and J ends, which lost 2 bases and 7 bases, there was a span of 9 bases. The CDR3 DNA follows: TGCGCCAGCAGCTTAGAGGGAGGGACCCAGTACTTC. It is translated as CASSLEGGTQYF.

This clone was counted a single time. The chain is built from TRBV5-1 and TRBJ1-3; D unresolved. Trimming removed 0 bases at V and 0 bases at J, with 7 bases between. The CDR3 spans 15 residues. Germline values: CDR1 SGHRS, CDR2 YFSETQ. Here the CDR3 DNA reads TGCGCCAGCAGCTTGGGTTCTGTCTCTGGAAACACCATATATTTT. Its translation: CASSLGSVSGNTIYF.

The chain carries TRBV19 and TRBJ2-7, with 8 bases aligning to TRBD2. J gave up 2 bases and V 5 bases, and 14 bases lay outside the gene matches. The CDR3 runs to 17 residues. In germline, CDR1 is LNHDA, CDR2 SQIVND (reference sequence). This CDR3 reads CASSPPGGGSPPYEQYF. DNA for the CDR3: TGTGCCAGTAGTCCGCCGGGGGGGGGCAGCCCCCCCTACGAGCAGTACTTC.

J is TRBJ2-1 and V is TRBV2; D might be TRBD1 or TRBD2, each matching 5 bases. Germline V lookup: CDR1 SNHLY, CDR2 FYNNEI. The CDR3 is made up of 12 amino acids. Trimming stripped 8 bases from V and 5 bases from J, with 10 bases between. The CDR3 DNA reads TGTGCCAGCCTGGGACGGCACAATGAGCAGTTCTTC. Translating it yields CASLGRHNEQFF.

This chain links TRBV13 with TRBJ1-3; D ambiguous. Trimming removed 0 bases from V and 1 base from J, with 10 bases in between. There are 16 residues in the CDR3. In germline, CDR1 is PRHDT, CDR2 FYEKMQ (reference sequence). The CDR3, as DNA: TGTGCCAGCAGCTTAGGGGGGAGGGTGTCTGGAAACACCATATATTTT. Translated: CASSLGGRVSGNTIYF.

The rearrangement links TRBV18 to TRBJ2-3; TRBD1 is a possible D gene (6 bases). There are 15 residues in the CDR3. Germline CDR1 is KGHSH and CDR2 is LQKENI. Trimming stripped 3 bases from V and 0 bases from J, with 10 bases between. The CDR3 region has the DNA TGTGCCAGCTCACCCCCAGGGGTCAGCACAGATACGCAGTATTTT. Translating gives CASSPPGVSTDTQYF.

The gene calls are TRBV7-3 and TRBJ2-1, with 8 bases fitting TRBD2. CDR3 length equals 15 residues. Germline trimming cut 2 bases from V and 4 bases from J; bases unmatched to any gene: 4. From germline, CDR1 is SGHTA and CDR2 FQGTGA. CDR3 sequence: CASSLGGRRYNEQFF. CDR3 DNA: TGTGCCAGCAGCTTAGGCGGGAGGCGGTACAATGAGCAGTTCTTC.

This sequence joins TRBV9 and TRBJ2-5, with TRBD1 as a possible D gene (7 bases). Between the trimmed V and J ends, which lost 4 bases and 5 bases, there was a span of 18 bases. The CDR3 runs to 15 residues. Germline loops: CDR1 SGDLS, CDR2 YYNGEE. The CDR3 sequence: CASSSLPGGTETQYF. The CDR3 DNA is TGTGCCAGCAGCTCACTACCAGGGGGGACGGAGACCCAGTACTTC.

The gene calls are TRBV7-9 and TRBJ2-3; D possibly corresponds to TRBD1 (6 bases). Germline CDR1 is SEHNR and CDR2 is FQNEAQ (reference sequence). V was pared by 5 bases and J by 9 bases, with 15 bases between. The CDR3 runs to 13 residues. The CDR3 region has the DNA TGTGCCAGCAGCGCATCGGGACACCTGACGCAGTATTTT. This encodes CASSASGHLTQYF.

The chain uses TRBV4-2 and TRBJ2-2; a possible D gene is TRBD2 (6 bases). Trimming removed 0 bases at V and 4 bases at J, with 15 bases between. Germline V gene data show CDR1 as LGHNA and CDR2 as YNFKEQ. The CDR3 has 17 amino acids. The CDR3 sequence: CASSQEGVGGATGELFF. CDR3 sequence (DNA): TGTGCCAGCAGCCAAGAAGGGGTGGGAGGAGCCACCGGGGAGCTGTTTTTT.